Presented here are 11 T cell receptor beta chains from one specimen sequenced in a study of blood T cell repertoires in COVID-19. TCRdb keeps only in-frame clones here, not all; method: immunoSEQ multiplex PCR. The table includes around 300,000 clones, over 75% detected once. The sequencing sample was made of peripheral blood. The receptors originated from a woman younger than 45 with COVID-19, enrolled during active disease.

The chain joins TRBV20-1 to TRBJ2-7, with 7 bases fitting TRBD1. The CDR3 has 11 amino acids. CDR1 DFQATT and CDR2 SNEGSKA come from the germline V gene (reference sequence). The V segment lost 2 bases and the J segment 9 bases; nucleotides outside the gene matches: 4. CDR3 DNA: TGCAGTGCTAGAATAGGACAGGTGCAGTACTTC. Translated: CSARIGQVQYF.

The count of this clone is one. The V call is TRBV5-4, the J call TRBJ2-7; weak D call: TRBD2 (6 bases). This CDR3 has 13 residues. In germline, CDR1 is SGHNT, CDR2 YYREEE (reference sequence). With 4 bases removed from V and 1 base from J, the gap between germline ends came to 9 bases. The CDR3 here is CASSGGASYEQYF. In DNA form, the CDR3 reads TGTGCCAGCAGCGGCGGGGCTTCCTACGAGCAGTACTTC.

The J gene is TRBJ2-1, the V gene TRBV24-1; 12 positions agree with TRBD2. J gave up 9 bases and V 4 bases, and 9 bases lay outside the gene matches. The CDR3 consists of 16 residues. Germline V gene lookup returns CDR1 KGHDR and CDR2 SFDVKD. The CDR3 nucleotides read TGTGCCACCAGTGACCCCCAGACTAGCGGGAGCAGTGAGCAGTTCTTC. Amino acids: CATSDPQTSGSSEQFF.

The chain has TRBV7-2 and TRBJ1-2; the match to TRBD1 covers 8 bases. Germline CDR1 is SGHTA and CDR2 is FQGNSA. The CDR3 runs 13 residues. Trimming at V came to 4 bases and at J to 8 bases, leaving 6 bases not matched to a gene. The CDR3 protein is CASSSQGGGGYTF. In DNA form, the CDR3 reads TGTGCCAGCAGCTCACAGGGGGGAGGGGGCTACACCTTC.

Only one count was recorded for this clone. V usage is TRBV5-5 and J usage is TRBJ2-7, with D possibly TRBD2 on 6 matching bases. The CDR3 runs to 14 residues. Germline CDR1 SGHKS, CDR2 YYEKEE (reference sequence). Between the trimmed V and J ends, which lost 4 bases and 2 bases, there was a span of 13 bases. CDR3 region: CASSMGLLTYEQYF. Here the CDR3 DNA reads TGTGCCAGCAGCATGGGACTCCTCACCTACGAGCAGTACTTC.

This chain links TRBV9 with TRBJ2-7; 7 bases map to TRBD2. CDR1 is SGDLS, CDR2 YYNGEE, per germline. V trimming: 2 bases; J trimming: 3 bases; junction bases outside the gene matches: 5. This CDR3 spans 14 amino acids. CDR3: CASSVTPGGYEQYF. Written as DNA, the CDR3 is TGTGCCAGCAGCGTGACACCGGGGGGCTACGAGCAGTACTTC.

The genes are TRBV9 and TRBJ2-2, with 10 bases fitting TRBD2. The germline gives CDR1 SGDLS, CDR2 YYNGEE. The length of the CDR3 is 18 residues. V was pared by 2 bases and J by 7 bases, with 14 bases of the junction left unmatched. CDR3 DNA sequence: TGTGCCAGCAGCGTTGGGGGCTTAAGCGGGAGGGCCGGCGGGGAGCTGTTTTTT. Amino acids: CASSVGGLSGRAGGELFF.

The chain employs TRBV5-4 and TRBJ1-6; a possible D gene is TRBD1 (6 bases). V shed 2 bases and J shed 8 bases, with 14 bases lying between them. The CDR3 is 15 residues long. Germline lookup yields CDR1 SGHNT and CDR2 YYREEE (reference sequence). CDR3 nucleotides: TGTGCCAGCAGCTTACAGGGAAGAAACGATTCACCCCTCCACTTT. Its translation is CASSLQGRNDSPLHF.

V gene TRBV15 combines with J gene TRBJ2-2; TRBD2 aligns across 9 bases. Trimming removed 0 bases from V and 8 bases from J; junction bases left unmatched: 7. Germline lookup yields CDR1 LNHNV and CDR2 YYDKDF (reference sequence). The CDR3 length is 16 residues. The CDR3 sequence: CATSRDLAGSAGELFF. CDR3 coding DNA: TGTGCCACCAGCAGAGATCTAGCGGGGTCGGCGGGGGAGCTGTTTTTT.

CDR3 residues: CASSIGASGRAEQFF. The CDR3 region has the DNA TGTGCCAGTAGTATTGGGGCTAGCGGGAGGGCTGAGCAGTTCTTC. The chain recombines TRBV19 with TRBJ2-1; 12 nucleotides agree with TRBD2. V trimming: 3 bases; J trimming: 9 bases; junction bases outside the gene matches: 6. The CDR3 has 15 amino acids. The germline V gene has CDR1 LNHDA and CDR2 SQIVND (reference sequence).

The chain links TRBV4-3 to TRBJ2-7; D perhaps matches TRBD2 (5 bases). CDR3 length: 13 amino acids. Trimming stripped 0 bases from V and 6 bases from J, with 9 bases between. In germline, CDR1 is LGHNA, CDR2 YSLEER. CDR3 protein: CASSQEAGVEQYF. In nucleotides, the CDR3 is TGCGCCAGCAGCCAAGAGGCCGGGGTCGAGCAGTACTTC.